This TCR beta chain was profiled in a study of metastatic and nonmetastatic thyroid tumors. Study-wide background: Repertoire comparisons spanned blood and tumor or nodule tissue from malignant and benign thyroid patients. Study-wide results and limits: A significant increase in TCR beta diversity was reportedly seen in malignant thyroid tumors relative to benign nodules, in blood and tumor.

The entire patient cohort was treatment-naive prior to thyroid surgery. Original data processing: The study's classifier, a distant-metastasis tool for papillary thyroid cancer, was built using CDR3 differences across clinicopathological groups. MiXCR was used by TCRdb to re-call the PCR reads. Clone size and V and J calls follow TCRdb, not the original study. The repertoire includes roughly 30,000 clones, 25% to 35% of them detected once, and 25% to 35% sits in the top ten. A word on this clone: Its antigen remains unidentified. At one boundary the junction diverges from the germline segment, which might be a read error.

The CDR3 has 12 residues. Germline-derived CDR1 and CDR2 are MNHNS and SASEGT. The chain is built from TRBV6-1 and TRBJ2-7, with D possibly being TRBD1 (5 bases). The specimen was blood. This clonotype originated in a female donor with papillary thyroid cancer or a benign thyroid nodule (not recorded which). Some clones in this sample may be carry-over from other donors' samples. CDR3 protein: CASRGQFYEQYF. For the CDR3, the DNA is TGTGCCAGCAGGGGGCAGTTCTACGAGCAATACTTC.